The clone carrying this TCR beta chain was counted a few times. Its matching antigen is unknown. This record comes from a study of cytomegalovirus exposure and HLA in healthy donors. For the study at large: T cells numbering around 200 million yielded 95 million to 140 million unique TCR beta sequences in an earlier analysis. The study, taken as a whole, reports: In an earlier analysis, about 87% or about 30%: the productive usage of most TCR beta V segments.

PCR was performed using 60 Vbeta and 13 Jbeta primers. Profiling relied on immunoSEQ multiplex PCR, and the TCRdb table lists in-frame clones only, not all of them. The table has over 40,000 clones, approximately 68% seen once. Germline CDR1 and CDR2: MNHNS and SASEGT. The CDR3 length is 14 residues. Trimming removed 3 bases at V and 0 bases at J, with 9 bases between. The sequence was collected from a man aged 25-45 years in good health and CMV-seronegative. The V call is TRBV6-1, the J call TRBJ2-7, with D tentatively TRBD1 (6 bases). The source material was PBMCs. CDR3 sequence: CASSDRDISYEQYF. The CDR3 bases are TGTGCCAGCAGTGATAGGGACATCTCCTACGAGCAGTACTTC.